The 22 T cell receptor beta chains reported below all come from one sample, sequenced in a study of beta chain features in type 1 diabetes (dated by TCRdb to the late 2010s). Library preparation employed the immunoSEQ multiplex PCR assay. All of the isolated RNA was reverse transcribed with the High Capacity cDNA Reverse Transcription Kit, so expressed TCRB transcripts were sequenced. The table comes from immuneACCESS by way of TCRdb, which keeps in-frame sequences with V and J called. Part of the clones is missing from these tables; in studies checked, under half for an unresolved V gene and the rest for unknown reasons. Counted in this sample were about 410,000 clones; approximately 15% of them appeared once. Roughly 0.033% of the sample belongs to the ten largest clones. The material sequenced was naive CD4+ T cells from blood. The cell subset or site label on this specimen signifies: true naive CD4+ T cells. These receptors were collected from a young man in good health.

This clone was observed a handful of times. V is TRBV5-1 and J is TRBJ2-7; perhaps TRBD1 as D (5 bases). Trimming left V 4 bases short and J 2 bases short, with 16 bases between. Germline CDR1 SGHRS, CDR2 YFSETQ. The CDR3 sequence is 15 residues long. In DNA, the CDR3 is TGCGCCAGCAGCCGCACAAAAACAGGACCCTACGAGCAGTACGTC. Amino acids: CASSRTKTGPYEQYV.

This chain uses TRBV4-3 with TRBJ2-5; tentative D call: TRBD2 (5 bases). Looked up from germline, CDR1 is LGHNA and CDR2 is YSLEER. V was clipped by 3 bases and J by 4 bases, with 9 bases between them. The CDR3 contains 13 residues. CDR3 in DNA: TGCGCCAGCAGCCACGGTGGGAGAGAGACCCAGTACTTC. Translating it yields CASSHGGRETQYF.

This clone was counted a few times. V and J are TRBV29-1 and TRBJ2-7; D is possibly TRBD1 (6 bases). This CDR3 spans 12 amino acids. In germline, CDR1 is SQVTM, CDR2 ANQGSEA. The V end was cut by 7 bases, the J end by 3 bases, with 13 bases between. The CDR3 reads CSGNRVSYEQYV. In DNA, the CDR3 is TGCAGCGGAAACAGGGTCAGCTACGAGCAGTACGTC.

This clone was seen only a few times. V and J are TRBV4-3 and TRBJ2-7, with D hard to call. The CDR3 has 13 residues. Germline CDR1 LGHNA, CDR2 YSLEER. V lost 1 base, J lost 3 bases, and 7 bases lay in between. The CDR3, as DNA: TGCGCCAGCAGCCAAGCGATAAACTACGAGCAGTACTTC. Its translation: CASSQAINYEQYF.

At least ten counts were recorded for this clone. J is TRBJ2-3 and V is TRBV7-2; no definite D call. Trimming pared 4 bases from V and 6 bases from J, leaving 14 bases between. This CDR3 is 14 amino acids long. CDR1 is SGHTA, CDR2 FQGNSA, per germline. For the CDR3, the DNA is TGTGCCAGCAGCTCCGGCCCCTTCCCGGATACGCAGTATTTT. It codes for CASSSGPFPDTQYF. Based on the CDR3 plus reference TRBV7-2 and TRBJ2-3, the full variable domain is GAGVSQSPSNKVTEKGKDVELRCDPISGHTALYWYRQSLGQGLEFLIYFQGNSAPDKSGLPSDRFSAERTGGSVSTLTIQRTQQEDSAVYLCASSSGPFPDTQYFGPGTRLTVL.

This clone was found a few times. Other DNA sequences within the sample encode an identical CDR3. This chain uses TRBV11-3 with TRBJ2-3; no reliable D call. Trimming pared 2 bases from V and 0 bases from J, leaving 0 bases between. The germline V gene encodes CDR1 SGHNT and CDR2 YENEEA. The CDR3 consists of 12 residues. Here the CDR3 reads CASSLSTDTQYF. CDR3 bases: TGTGCCAGCAGCTTAAGCACAGATACGCAGTATTTT.

This clone appeared a few times. V is TRBV4-3 and J is TRBJ2-3, with 7 bases matching TRBD2. The V gene's germline CDR1 is LGHNA and CDR2 YSLEER. This CDR3 comprises 17 residues. Losses at the gene ends were 1 base for V and 3 bases for J; bases not matched to a gene: 10. In DNA, the CDR3 is TGCGCCAGCAGCCAAGTAAGGGCTAGCGGAAATACAGATACGCAGTATTTT. Protein sequence: CASSQVRASGNTDTQYF.

This chain uses TRBV19 with TRBJ2-1; TRBD1 matches at 7 bases. Germline assignment: CDR1 LNHDA and CDR2 SQIVND (reference sequence). The CDR3 is 14 amino acids. V dropped 5 bases and J dropped 2; count of bases not matched to a gene: 3. CDR3 loop: CASSLDRTYNEQFF. The CDR3 DNA is TGTGCCAGTAGTTTGGACAGGACCTACAATGAGCAGTTCTTC.

The V call is TRBV2, the J call TRBJ2-3, with D possibly called TRBD1 or TRBD2 (5 bases each). The CDR3 runs 14 residues. Germline lookup yields CDR1 SNHLY and CDR2 FYNNEI. Trimming pared 8 bases from V and 3 bases from J, leaving 15 bases between. As DNA, the CDR3 is TGTGCCAGCCGTCCCGGGACGCAGACAGATACGCAGTATTTT. Protein: CASRPGTQTDTQYF.

The genes are TRBV4-1 and TRBJ2-3; either TRBD1 or TRBD2 may fit D (5 bases each). Germline-derived CDR1 and CDR2 are MGHRA and YSYEKL. V dropped 1 base and J dropped 1 base, with 6 bases sitting between them. CDR3 size: 14 residues. The CDR3 bases are TGCGCCAGCAGCCAAGGAGGGGGCACAGATACGCAGTATTTT. Translating gives CASSQGGGTDTQYF.

CDR3 residues: CATSRLGTGGNIQYF. The CDR3 region has the DNA TGTGCCACCAGCAGACTCGGGACAGGGGGAAACATTCAGTACTTC. V and J are TRBV15 and TRBJ2-4; 11 bases match TRBD1. V trimming: 2 bases; J trimming: 6 bases; junction bases outside the gene matches: 3. CDR1 and CDR2 from the germline V gene are LNHNV and YYDKDF (reference sequence). The CDR3 is 15 residues long.

V and J are TRBV6-5 and TRBJ1-2, with D perhaps matching TRBD1 (5 bases). Trimming shortened V by 8 bases and J by 2 bases, and 9 bases separated the two germline ends. The germline CDR1 and CDR2 sequences are MNHEY and SVGAGI. There are 12 residues in the CDR3. The CDR3, as DNA: TGTGCCAGCGGCACAGGCAACTATGGCTACACCTTC. This gives the protein CASGTGNYGYTF.

This rearrangement joins TRBV29-1 to TRBJ1-4; D is uncertain. Germline CDR1 and CDR2: SQVTM and ANQGSEA. This CDR3 is built from 11 residues. V was pared by 6 bases and J by 8 bases, with 10 bases between. CDR3 region: CSVEHGEKLFF. The CDR3 nucleotides read TGCAGCGTGGAACACGGGGAAAAACTGTTTTTT.

CDR3 in DNA: TGCGCCAGCAGCTTGGAGGGGATAAACGAGCAGTACTTC. This gives the protein CASSLEGINEQYF. The chain links TRBV5-1 to TRBJ2-7; perhaps TRBD1 as D (5 bases). This CDR3 has 13 residues. Deletions cut 0 bases from V and 5 bases from J, with 9 bases between. The germline V gene has CDR1 SGHRS and CDR2 YFSETQ.

The V and J genes are TRBV5-6 and TRBJ1-1; no clear D. Germline CDR1 is SGHDT and CDR2 is YYEEEE. The V gene lost 4 bases and the J gene lost 8 bases, with 18 bases spanning the gap. The CDR3 contains 14 residues. The CDR3: CASSPLRKVLEAFF. For the CDR3, the DNA is TGTGCCAGCAGCCCGTTGAGGAAGGTTTTGGAAGCTTTCTTT.

About this clone itself: One junction end does not reproduce the germline sequence, and a read error may be involved. This sequence joins TRBV2 and TRBJ2-1; a possible D gene is TRBD1 (7 bases). The germline V gene encodes CDR1 SNHLY and CDR2 FYNNEI. The CDR3 is made up of 12 amino acids. The CDR3 DNA is TGTGCCAGCAGTGTTACCCCGCAGGGGGGTCTCTTC. Translation gives CASSVTPQGGLF.

This clone has more than one count but fewer than ten. The chain joins TRBV14 to TRBJ2-2; D is undetermined. Germline CDR1 and CDR2: SGHDN and FVKESK. The ends were cut back, 1 base at V and 3 bases at J, with 6 bases in the middle. This CDR3 spans 14 amino acids. In DNA form, the CDR3 reads TGTGCCAGCAGCCAAGTAGCAGACACCGGGGAGCTGTTTTTT. This translates into CASSQVADTGELFF.

V usage is TRBV7-3 and J usage is TRBJ2-5; no reliable D call. The CDR3 totals 11 residues. V was cut by 9 bases and J by 3 bases, with 8 bases left in between. From germline, CDR1 is SGHTA and CDR2 FQGTGA. In nucleotides, the CDR3 is TGTGCCAGAGGACCTAAAGAGACCCAGTACTTC. Its protein is CARGPKETQYF.

The chain employs TRBV19 and TRBJ2-5, with 11 bases identical to TRBD2. V dropped 7 bases and J dropped 4; count of bases not matched to a gene: 11. The germline CDR1 and CDR2 sequences are LNHDA and SQIVND (reference sequence). CDR3 length equals 16 residues. The CDR3 DNA is TGTGCCAGTAACCCTCTAGCGGGAGGCGGCCCAGAGACCCAGTACTTC. Translated, it gives CASNPLAGGGPETQYF.

There are a few counts of this clone. The V call is TRBV19, the J call TRBJ2-5; D is ambiguous. In germline, CDR1 is LNHDA, CDR2 SQIVND (reference sequence). Trimming left V 6 bases short and J 0 bases short, with 5 bases between. The CDR3 is 12 amino acids. The CDR3 is CASRANQETQYF. CDR3 sequence (DNA): TGTGCCAGTAGGGCTAACCAAGAGACCCAGTACTTC.

The table lists this clone with a few counts. V and J are TRBV19 and TRBJ2-1, with a tentative D call TRBD2 (6 bases). The CDR3 is made up of 16 amino acids. Germline values: CDR1 LNHDA, CDR2 SQIVND (reference sequence). V lost 7 bases and J 9 bases, leaving 25 bases between the germline ends. CDR3 coding DNA: TGTGCCAGTACCCAAATCGGGGACTCCAGTCGGGTTGAGCAGTTCTTC. The encoded protein is CASTQIGDSSRVEQFF.

There are a few counts of this clone. The V call is TRBV7-2, the J call TRBJ1-2; D is possibly TRBD1 (5 bases). Germline V gene sequence: CDR1 SGHTA, CDR2 FQGNSA. The CDR3 loop spans 12 amino acids. Trimming cost V 1 base and J 13 bases, with 13 bases left between them. The CDR3 reads CASSLELGPGTF. The CDR3, as DNA: TGTGCCAGCAGCTTAGAATTGGGGCCCGGCACCTTC.